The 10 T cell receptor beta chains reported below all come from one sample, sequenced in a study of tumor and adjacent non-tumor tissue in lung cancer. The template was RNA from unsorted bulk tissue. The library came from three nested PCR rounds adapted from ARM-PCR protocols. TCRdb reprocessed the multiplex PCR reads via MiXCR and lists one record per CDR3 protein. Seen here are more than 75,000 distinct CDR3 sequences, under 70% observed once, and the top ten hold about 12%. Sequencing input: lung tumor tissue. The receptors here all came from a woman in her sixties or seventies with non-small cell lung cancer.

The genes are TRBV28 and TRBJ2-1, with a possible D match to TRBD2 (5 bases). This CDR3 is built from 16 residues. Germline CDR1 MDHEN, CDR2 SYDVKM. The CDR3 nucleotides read TGTGTTACCAGTTTAAAGCCCGGACTTGTATACAATGAGCAGTTCTTC. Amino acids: CVTSLKPGLVYNEQFF.

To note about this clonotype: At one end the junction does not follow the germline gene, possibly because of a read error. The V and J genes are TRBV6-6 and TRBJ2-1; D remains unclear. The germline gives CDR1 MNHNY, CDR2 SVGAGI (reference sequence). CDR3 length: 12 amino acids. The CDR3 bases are TGTGCCAGCAGTTACGATGCCAATGGGCAGTTCTTC. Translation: CASSYDANGQFF.

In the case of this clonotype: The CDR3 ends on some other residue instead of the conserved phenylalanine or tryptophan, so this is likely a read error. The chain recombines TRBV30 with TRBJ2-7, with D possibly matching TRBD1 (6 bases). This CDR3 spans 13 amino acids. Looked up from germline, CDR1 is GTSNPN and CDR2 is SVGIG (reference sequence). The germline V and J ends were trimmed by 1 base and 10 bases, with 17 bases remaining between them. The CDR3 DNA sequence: TGTGCCTGGAGTGCTAGCCAGGACAGCGATCAGTACATC. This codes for CAWSASQDSDQYI.

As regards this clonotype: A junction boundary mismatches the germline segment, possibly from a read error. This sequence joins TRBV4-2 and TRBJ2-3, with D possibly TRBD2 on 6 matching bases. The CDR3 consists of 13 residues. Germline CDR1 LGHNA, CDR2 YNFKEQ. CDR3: CASSLTSTGTQYF. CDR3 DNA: TGTGCCAGCAGCCTCACTAGCACAGGTACGCAGTATTTT.

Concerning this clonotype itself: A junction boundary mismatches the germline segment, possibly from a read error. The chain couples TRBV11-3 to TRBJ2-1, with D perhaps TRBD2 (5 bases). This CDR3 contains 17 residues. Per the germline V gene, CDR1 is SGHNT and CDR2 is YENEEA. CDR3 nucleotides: TGCGCCAGCAGCTTAGAGTGTAGCGTGGGTTCCTACAATGAGCAGTTCTTC. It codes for CASSLECSVGSYNEQFF.

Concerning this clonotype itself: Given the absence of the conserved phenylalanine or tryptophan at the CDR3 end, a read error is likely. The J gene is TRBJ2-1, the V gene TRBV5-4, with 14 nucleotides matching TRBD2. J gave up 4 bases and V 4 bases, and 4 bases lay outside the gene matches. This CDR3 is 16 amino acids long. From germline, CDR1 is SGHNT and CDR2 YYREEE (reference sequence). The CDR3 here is CASSPGLAGGYNEQFL. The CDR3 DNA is TGTGCCAGCAGCCCCGGACTAGCGGGGGGTTACAATGAGCAGTTCCTC.

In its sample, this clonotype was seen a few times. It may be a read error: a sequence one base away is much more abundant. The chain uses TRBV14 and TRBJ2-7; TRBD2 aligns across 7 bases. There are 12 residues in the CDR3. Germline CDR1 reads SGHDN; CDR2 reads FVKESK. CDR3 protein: CANSLGTNEQYF. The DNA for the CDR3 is TGTGCCAACAGCCTGGGGACTAACGAGCAGTACTTC.

Here the CDR3 reads CSARDDRAGGVFNEQYF. As DNA, the CDR3 is TGCAGTGCTAGAGATGATAGGGCAGGGGGGGTTTTCAACGAGCAGTACTTC. The chain has TRBV20-1 and TRBJ2-7, with D perhaps TRBD1 or TRBD2 (7 bases each). Germline V gives CDR1 DFQATT, CDR2 SNEGSKA (reference sequence). The length of the CDR3 is 17 residues. V gave up 0 bases and J gave up 5 bases, with 23 bases separating them.

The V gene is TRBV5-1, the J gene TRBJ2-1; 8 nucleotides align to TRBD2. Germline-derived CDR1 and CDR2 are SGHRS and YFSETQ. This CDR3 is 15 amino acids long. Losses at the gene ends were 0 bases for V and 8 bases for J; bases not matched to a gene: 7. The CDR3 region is CASSLVPMTSDEQFF. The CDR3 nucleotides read TGCGCCAGCAGCTTGGTGCCGATGACTAGCGATGAGCAGTTCTTC.

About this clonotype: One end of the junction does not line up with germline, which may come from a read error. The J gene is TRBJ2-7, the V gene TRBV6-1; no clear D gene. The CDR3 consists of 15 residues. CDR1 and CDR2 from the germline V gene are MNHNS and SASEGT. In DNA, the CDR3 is TGTGTCAGCAGTGATACGGGTGGGCAGTCGTCCGAGCAGTACTTC. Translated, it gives CVSSDTGGQSSEQYF.